Listed here is a single TCR beta chain. One end of the junction is discordant with germline, which a read error may explain. This specimen belongs to a study of blood T cell repertoires in COVID-19. In the study overall: The United States, Italy and Spain were the sources of the acute and convalescent COVID-19 samples. In each case, the material was cDNA or gDNA derived from T cells, B-cell-depleted T cells, or PBMCs.

Germline V lookup: CDR1 SGHRS, CDR2 YFSETQ. The CDR3 loop spans 16 amino acids. In the source study's methods: Researchers report that nucleated cell counts were estimated from reference gene primer amplification. The data were produced by immunoSEQ multiplex PCR, yet TCRdb's version contains in-frame clones alone and is incomplete. For V, J and clone size, that table is used; D and trimming come from the DNA. Among over 250,000 clones listed, approximately 85% were seen once. Sequencing was performed on peripheral blood. The sequence was collected from a woman aged 70-85 years with acute or convalescent COVID-19. The chain uses TRBV5-1 and TRBJ1-1; 9 nucleotides agree with TRBD1. CDR3 residues: CASSLGEGQGNTEAFF. CDR3 nucleotide sequence: TGCGCCAGCAGTTTGGGGGAGGGACAGGGGAACACTGAAGCTTTCTTT.